This T cell receptor beta chain is drawn from a study of graft-versus-host responses after intestinal transplantation. Whole-study context: Grafts were multivisceral, liver-intestinal, or isolated intestinal. The recipients all started with anti-thymocyte globulin induction and then took tacrolimus and steroids for three to four years. Study-wide points: The study found high graft-versus-host to host-versus-graft clonal ratios in allografts of patients with graft-donor T cell macrochimerism. GvH clone levels peaked in circulation, and this peak was associated with early post-transplant HvG declines.

About this clone: Its antigen is still unknown.

This table comes from immunoSEQ multiplex PCR, and its TCRdb copy is limited to in-frame clones, with some not included. This sample carries under 15,000 clones, roughly 93% of them seen once, and the ten largest clones take 4% to 5.5%. Germline V gives CDR1 SGDLS, CDR2 YYNGEE. The CDR3 extends over 14 amino acids. The junction had 3 bases not matched to a gene; V was cut back by 2 bases and J by 3 bases. J is TRBJ2-7 and V is TRBV9, with 9 nucleotides matching TRBD2. The TCR was taken from a human patient who received an intestinal transplant, so some T cells may come from the graft donor. The sample in question was PBMCs, obtained 1032 days after intestinal transplantation. The CDR3 protein is CASSVSGGGYEQYF. The CDR3 DNA is TGTGCCAGCAGCGTTAGCGGGGGAGGCTACGAGCAGTACTTC.